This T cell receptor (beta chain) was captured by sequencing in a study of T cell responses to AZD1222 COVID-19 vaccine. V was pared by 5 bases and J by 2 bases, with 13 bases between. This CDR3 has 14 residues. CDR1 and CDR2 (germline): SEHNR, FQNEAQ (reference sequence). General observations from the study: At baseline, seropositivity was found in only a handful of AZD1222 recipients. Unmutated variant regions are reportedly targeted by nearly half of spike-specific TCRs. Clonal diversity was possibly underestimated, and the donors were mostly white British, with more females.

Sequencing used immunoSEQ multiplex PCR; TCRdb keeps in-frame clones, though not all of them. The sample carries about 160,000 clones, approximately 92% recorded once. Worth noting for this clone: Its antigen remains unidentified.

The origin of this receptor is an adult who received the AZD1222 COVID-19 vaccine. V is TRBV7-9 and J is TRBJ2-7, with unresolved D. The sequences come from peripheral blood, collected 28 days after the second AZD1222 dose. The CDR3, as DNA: TGTGCCAGCAGCCCCTCCCAGGCGACCTACGAGCAGTACTTC. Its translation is CASSPSQATYEQYF.